The source of this T cell receptor beta chain is a study of cytomegalovirus exposure and HLA in healthy donors. The V segment lost 6 bases and the J segment 4 bases; nucleotides outside the gene matches: 6. The CDR3 extends over 15 amino acids. Germline-derived CDR1 and CDR2 are MNHEY and SMNVEV (reference sequence). The PCR contained 60 Vbeta and 13 Jbeta primers. Profiling relied on immunoSEQ multiplex PCR, and the TCRdb table lists in-frame clones only, not all of them. The data hold 85,000 to 130,000 clones, with roughly four fifths observed a single time. Points on this clone: Its target is not known.

Study results and limitations: A reported reduction in N-insertions relative to the 666-donor mean was seen in an Asian-associated ancestry cluster in a later analysis. An analysis that was carried out later associated 15,000 to 20,000 TCR beta sequences with HLA alleles at 0.05 false discovery rate. Sequencing depth across donors, presence/absence analyses assumed, was roughly uniform.

The chain carries TRBV27 and TRBJ2-7, with 13 bases identical to TRBD2. The sequence derives from a man in his fifties in good health and CMV-seronegative. Material: PBMCs. The CDR3 spells CASRQLAGGHYEQYF. The CDR3 DNA sequence: TGTGCCAGCAGACAACTAGCGGGGGGGCATTACGAGCAGTACTTC.